This TCR beta chain originates from a study of cytomegalovirus exposure and HLA in healthy donors. The CDR3 consists of 15 residues. Germline V gene data show CDR1 as MGHRA and CDR2 as YSYEKL. Between the trimmed V and J ends, which lost 1 base and 2 bases, there was a span of 9 bases. Only in-frame clones appear in the TCRdb table, and some are missing; sequencing was by immunoSEQ multiplex PCR. The sample comprises around 250,000 clones, 90% of which are singletons, and under 0.4% rests with the top ten. The rearrangement links TRBV4-1 to TRBJ2-1; TRBD2 might be the D (6 bases). The origin of this receptor is a woman younger than 35 in good health and CMV-seronegative. Input material: PBMCs. The CDR3, as DNA: TGCGCCAGCAGCCAAGCTGCGGGGCCCTACAATGAGCAGTTCTTC. Translated: CASSQAAGPYNEQFF.